This entry lists 10 T cell receptor beta chains sequenced from one sample in a study of blood T cells in healthy people across ages. The use of a sample-barcoded 5' primer and a J-beta primer mix characterized a second PCR of 7 to 11 cycles. TCRdb used MiXCR to reprocess the 5' RACE reads, holding one entry per CDR3 protein. Of almost 800,000 distinct CDR3 sequences listed, 55% to 70% are singletons. The sequencing sample was made of blood. The receptor set was obtained from a man younger than 40 in good health.

Of note for this clonotype: A much larger clone differs from this one at a single base, so this may be a read error. V is TRBV10-3 and J is TRBJ2-5; D may match TRBD1 or TRBD2 (5 bases each). Matching the DNA end better, TRBJ2-7 makes the J call doubtful. The CDR3 runs to 13 residues. CDR1 and CDR2 (germline): ENHRY, SYGVKD. The CDR3 is CAYRGRGSGEQYF. The CDR3 DNA is TGTGCCTATAGAGGACGGGGCTCGGGCGAGCAGTACTTC.

This clonotype has a handful of counts. The rearrangement links TRBV29-1 to TRBJ2-3, with TRBD1 identical over 7 bases. The V segment lost 6 bases and the J segment 3 bases; nucleotides outside the gene matches: 3. The CDR3 loop spans 12 amino acids. From germline, CDR1 is SQVTM and CDR2 ANQGSEA. CDR3 loop: CSVRGQTDTQYF. Here the CDR3 DNA reads TGCAGCGTGAGGGGGCAGACAGATACGCAGTATTTT.

This chain uses TRBV6-2 or TRBV6-3 with TRBJ2-4; 7 positions agree with TRBD2. The assigned J gene may be wrong: the sequence end matches TRBJ2-5 better. CDR1 MNHEY and CDR2 SVGEGT come from the germline V gene. This CDR3 region has 14 residues. Written as DNA, the CDR3 is TGTGCCAGCAGTCCCACGGGGGGAGTGGAGACCCAGTACTTC. Translated: CASSPTGGVETQYF.

The CDR3 DNA reads as TGTGCCAGCGCGGTGCTGGGGGGTGAGCAGTTCTTC. Protein sequence: CASAVLGGEQFF. The V gene is TRBV6-6, the J gene TRBJ2-1, with a tentative D call TRBD2 (6 bases). The germline CDR1 and CDR2 sequences are MNHNY and SVGAGI (reference sequence). The CDR3 loop spans 12 amino acids. V dropped 8 bases and J dropped 9 bases, with 14 bases sitting between them.

The chain couples TRBV4-3 to TRBJ2-3; unclear D gene. V was cut by 0 bases and J by 2 bases, with 9 bases left in between. The CDR3 consists of 15 residues. The V gene's germline CDR1 is LGHNA and CDR2 YSLEER. CDR3 coding DNA: TGCGCCAGCAGCCAAGACAGGAGACACACAGATACGCAGTATTTT. It codes for CASSQDRRHTDTQYF.

The chain has TRBV18 and TRBJ1-2, with 9 positions matching TRBD1. The CDR3 sequence is 15 residues long. Germline CDR1 is KGHSH and CDR2 is LQKENI. After removal of 3 bases from V and 6 bases from J, the junction contained 8 bases not matched to a gene. The CDR3 spells CASSPSSRTGDGYTF. CDR3 DNA: TGTGCCAGCTCACCCTCCTCGAGGACAGGGGATGGCTACACCTTC.

This clonotype turned up a few times. V usage is TRBV28 and J usage is TRBJ1-4; no definite D call. V lost 8 bases to trimming and J lost 0 bases, with 10 bases between them. CDR3 size: 14 residues. Germline loops: CDR1 MDHEN, CDR2 SYDVKM. CDR3 residues: CASGLTATNEKLFF. The CDR3 bases are TGTGCCAGCGGACTTACAGCAACTAATGAAAAACTGTTTTTT.

J is TRBJ2-7 and V is TRBV20-1; the D gene is possibly TRBD1 (5 bases). This CDR3 is built from 14 residues. V was trimmed by 0 bases and J by 3 bases, leaving 12 bases between them. The germline CDR1 and CDR2 sequences are DFQATT and SNEGSKA (reference sequence). The CDR3 is CSARDGLQVYEQYF. The CDR3 DNA reads TGCAGTGCTAGAGATGGTTTACAGGTCTACGAGCAGTACTTC.

The chain links TRBV5-4 to TRBJ2-3, with D maybe TRBD1 (6 bases). Germline lookup yields CDR1 SGHNT and CDR2 YYREEE (reference sequence). V lost 9 bases, J lost 0 bases, and 11 bases lay in between. The CDR3 runs to 13 residues. CDR3 DNA sequence: TGTGCCACTGGGGACATCAGCACAGATACGCAGTATTTT. Its protein is CATGDISTDTQYF. The full variable domain, with the rest looked up from reference TRBV5-4 and TRBJ2-3, is ETGVTQSPTHLIKTRGQQVTLRCSSQSGHNTVSWYQQALGQGPQFIFQYYREEENGRGNFPPRFSGLQFPNYSSELNVNALELDDSALYLCATGDISTDTQYFGPGTRLTVL.

The chain carries TRBV20-1 and TRBJ2-7, with 7 bases identical to TRBD1. In germline, CDR1 is DFQATT, CDR2 SNEGSKA (reference sequence). The CDR3 runs to 16 residues. The trim removed 5 bases at V and 3 bases at J, leaving 16 bases unmatched. CDR3 region: CSAGEGTEEGHYEQYF. CDR3 bases: TGCAGTGCTGGGGAAGGGACAGAGGAAGGACACTACGAGCAGTACTTC.